The 8 T cell receptor beta chains below come from one sample, sequenced in a study of OX40 agonist ivuxolimab in advanced cancers. Clones were sequenced by immunoSEQ multiplex PCR, and TCRdb holds only the in-frame ones, with some missing. The sample has about 55,000 clones, 77% seen once. This material consisted of CD4+ or CD8+ T cells sorted from blood, taken in a trial of the OX40 agonist ivuxolimab. The receptors originated from an adult with an advanced solid tumor such as melanoma, head and neck, liver or kidney cancer.

V gene TRBV10-2 combines with J gene TRBJ1-2; 8 bases agree with TRBD1. Germline-derived CDR1 and CDR2 are WSHSY and SAAADI. With V trimmed by 5 bases and J by 1 base, 3 bases remained unmatched. The CDR3 sequence is 14 residues long. The CDR3 protein is CASSPTGGNYGYTF. As DNA, the CDR3 is TGCGCCAGCAGTCCAACAGGGGGTAACTATGGCTACACCTTC.

The CDR3 nucleotides are TGTGCCAGCAGCTTAGATCGGGCCAATGAGCAGTTCTTC. It encodes CASSLDRANEQFF. This chain joins TRBV11-2 and TRBJ2-1; no definite D call. The germline CDR1 and CDR2 sequences are SGHAT and FQNNGV. Between the trimmed V and J ends, which lost 0 bases and 6 bases, there was a span of 6 bases. This CDR3 comprises 13 residues.

This clone was seen a handful of times. This specimen includes other DNA sequences encoding the same CDR3. J is TRBJ2-7 and V is TRBV10-2; no reliable D call. Trimming took off 2 bases at V and 3 bases at J, with 5 bases between the two ends. Germline loops: CDR1 WSHSY, CDR2 SAAADI. This CDR3 has 12 residues. CDR3 nucleotide sequence: TGCGCCAGCAGTGAGCTGGGCTACGAGCAGTACTTC. Amino acids: CASSELGYEQYF.

A few counts support this clone. This chain links TRBV5-1 with TRBJ1-1; possible D gene TRBD1, 5 bases. Germline CDR1 is SGHRS and CDR2 is YFSETQ. The CDR3 consists of 14 residues. Trimming shortened V by 1 base and J by 4 bases, and 11 bases separated the two germline ends. As DNA, the CDR3 is TGCGCCAGCAGCTTGAGAGGGGCCGGCACTGAAGCTTTCTTT. Translating gives CASSLRGAGTEAFF.

This chain links TRBV6-4 with TRBJ1-1; no reliable D call. V gave up 3 bases and J gave up 0 bases, with 5 bases separating them. The CDR3 runs to 13 residues. Germline V gene sequence: CDR1 MRHNA, CDR2 SNTAGT. This CDR3 is CASSDGMNTEAFF. In nucleotides, the CDR3 is TGTGCCAGCAGTGATGGTATGAACACTGAAGCTTTCTTT.

J is TRBJ2-3 and V is TRBV5-1, with 7 positions matching TRBD2. The CDR3 totals 15 residues. With V trimmed by 4 bases and J by 1 base, 6 bases remained unmatched. Germline lookup yields CDR1 SGHRS and CDR2 YFSETQ. The CDR3 nucleotides read TGCGCCAGCAGCCCCTTTACTAGCGGCACAGATACGCAGTATTTT. Its protein product is CASSPFTSGTDTQYF.

Details on this clone: Mismatch with germline at one junction end may stem from a read error. Other nucleotide sequences in the sample specify the same CDR3. The rearrangement links TRBV5-1 to TRBJ2-3, with unresolved D. CDR1 is SGHRS, CDR2 YFSETQ, per germline. The CDR3 extends over 11 amino acids. CDR3 protein: CASSLGDTQYF. The DNA for the CDR3 is TGCGCCAGCAGCTTGGGGGATACACAGTATTTT.

J is TRBJ2-7 and V is TRBV10-3; D is undetermined. Germline lookup yields CDR1 ENHRY and CDR2 SYGVKD. The CDR3 spans 14 residues. V was clipped by 1 base and J by 3 bases, with 10 bases between them. The CDR3 region has the DNA TGTGCCATCAGTGAGTTGGACCCGCTCTACGAGCAGTACTTC. This codes for CAISELDPLYEQYF.